This T cell receptor (beta chain) was observed in a study of T cell responses to AZD1222 COVID-19 vaccine. Notes on the study in general: Donors in the cohort were predominantly white British and more often female, and clonal diversity was possibly underestimated. Repertoire sampling was restricted to post-peak T cell response timepoints.

Profiled with immunoSEQ multiplex PCR; TCRdb holds only in-frame clones, not every one. The sample has some 150,000 clones; almost 85% are singletons. There are 12 residues in the CDR3. V shed 0 bases and J shed 15 bases, with 12 bases lying between them. CDR1 is SGHDN and CDR2 is FVKESK in the germline V gene. In its sample, this clone was seen once. The antigen is not known. This TCR came from an adult who received the MenACWY meningococcal vaccine as a control. The chain combines TRBV14 with TRBJ2-4; D tentatively fits TRBD1 or TRBD2 (6 bases each). The sequenced sample was peripheral blood, obtained 28 days after the second dose of the MenACWY control vaccine. The CDR3 nucleotides are TGTGCCAGCAGCCAAGATAGGGGGGTGTCGTACTTC. Its translation is CASSQDRGVSYF.